Below, 24 T cell receptor beta chains from the same sample are listed, as sequenced in a study of vaccination and CD4 T cells after COVID-19. Sequencing of the DNA from cultured CD4+ T cells was carried out with the Oncomine TCR Beta short-read assay. TCRdb reprocessed the PCR reads with MiXCR, giving one entry per CDR3 protein. The sample shows 16,000 or so distinct CDR3 sequences, about 45% of them seen only once. Treatment indicated: approximately nine-day PBMC culture with coronavirus spike peptide pools or control peptides (ViraFEST assay). For these TCRs, the target antigens are not known. The starting material was CD4+ T cells from blood, cultured in vitro, obtained after SARS-CoV-2 vaccination. All receptors come from a human donor who had recovered from COVID-19.

The chain combines TRBV28 with TRBJ1-1, with D unclear. V was trimmed by 4 bases and J by 1 base, leaving 10 bases between them. Per germline, CDR1 MDHEN and CDR2 SYDVKM. The CDR3 loop spans 14 amino acids. CDR3: CASSSPPGNTEAFF. The CDR3 bases are TGTGCCAGCAGTTCACCGCCGGGGAACACTGAAGCTTTCTTT. The whole variable domain, remainder taken from reference TRBV28 and TRBJ1-1, is DVKVTQSSRYLVKRTGEKVFLECVQDMDHENMFWYRQDPGLGLRLIYFSYDVKMKEKGDIPEGYSVSREKKERFSLILESASTNQTSMYLCASSSPPGNTEAFFGQGTRLTVV.

The chain links TRBV20-1 to TRBJ2-7; 7 nucleotides match TRBD2. Trimming took 5 bases from V and 4 from J; bases not matched to a gene: 5. The CDR3 extends over 12 amino acids. Germline V gives CDR1 DFQATT, CDR2 SNEGSKA (reference sequence). CDR3 loop: CSASAGLYEQYF. CDR3 coding DNA: TGCAGTGCTTCAGCGGGACTTTACGAGCAGTACTTC.

The chain employs TRBV7-9 and TRBJ1-2; 8 bases map to TRBD1. CDR3 length: 13 residues. J lost 3 bases, V lost 5 bases, and 2 bases had no gene match. CDR1 is SEHNR, CDR2 FQNEAQ, per germline (reference sequence). The CDR3 here is CASSLQGDYGYTF. The CDR3 nucleotides read TGTGCCAGCAGCCTACAGGGGGACTATGGCTACACCTTC. Together with reference TRBV7-9 and TRBJ1-2, the CDR3 gives the full variable domain: DTGVSQNPRHKITKRGQNVTFRCDPISEHNRLYWYRQTLGQGPEFLTYFQNEAQLEKSRLLSDRFSAERPKGSFSTLEIQRTEQGDSAMYLCASSLQGDYGYTFGSGTRLTVV.

This clonotype was counted a few times. The V call is TRBV10-3, the J call TRBJ1-2; tentatively, D is TRBD1 (5 bases). The CDR3 covers 12 residues. Germline values: CDR1 ENHRY, CDR2 SYGVKD. Trimming shortened V by 7 bases and J by 7 bases, and 13 bases separated the two germline ends. CDR3 protein: CAIMGGEAGYTF. The CDR3 DNA is TGTGCCATCATGGGAGGGGAAGCTGGCTACACCTTC.

This chain links TRBV7-3 with TRBJ2-1; D not certain. CDR3 length equals 15 residues. Germline V gives CDR1 SGHTA, CDR2 FQGTGA. Trimming took off 1 base at V and 0 bases at J, with 7 bases between the two ends. CDR3 nucleotides: TGTGCCAGCAGCTTAATGCCGAGCTCCTACAATGAGCAGTTCTTC. Encoded protein: CASSLMPSSYNEQFF.

The chain employs TRBV2 and TRBJ2-1, with TRBD2 identical over 8 bases. CDR1 is SNHLY and CDR2 is FYNNEI in the germline V gene. Losses at the gene ends were 7 bases for V and 7 bases for J; bases not matched to a gene: 9. The CDR3 is made up of 14 amino acids. The CDR3 DNA is TGTGCCAGCATTACGGGAGGGCGTCAAAATGAGCAGTTCTTC. Amino acids: CASITGGRQNEQFF.

The chain employs TRBV12-3 or TRBV12-4 and TRBJ1-2, with a weak D call TRBD1 (6 bases). The CDR3 length is 13 residues. The germline V and J ends were trimmed by 2 bases and 6 bases, with 10 bases remaining between them. The CDR3 is CASSLWGTNGYTF. CDR3 nucleotide sequence: TGTGCCAGCAGTTTATGGGGGACAAATGGCTACACCTTC.

The CDR3 sequence: CASSVGNFGITGELFF. As DNA, the CDR3 is TGTGCCAGCAGTGTAGGCAACTTCGGGATCACCGGGGAGCTGTTTTTT. The gene calls are TRBV2 and TRBJ2-2, with D maybe TRBD2 (5 bases). Looked up from germline, CDR1 is SNHLY and CDR2 is FYNNEI. The CDR3 contains 16 residues. Trimming left V 4 bases short and J 4 bases short, with 16 bases between.

CDR3 coding DNA: TGTGCCAGCAGCTTAGTCGAAGGGCCCTCCACCTTC. Encoded protein: CASSLVEGPSTF. This rearrangement joins TRBV11-2 to TRBJ1-2, with D uncertain. V dropped 1 base and J dropped 13 bases, with 13 bases sitting between them. In germline, CDR1 is SGHAT, CDR2 FQNNGV. The CDR3 runs 12 residues.

This clonotype has more than one count but fewer than ten. CDR3 in amino acids: CASRGQTSYQETQYF. CDR3 in DNA: TGTGCCAGCAGGGGTCAGACTAGTTATCAAGAGACCCAGTACTTC. The chain is built from TRBV2 and TRBJ2-5, with a tentative D call TRBD2 (6 bases). CDR1 and CDR2 (germline): SNHLY, FYNNEI. Deletions cut 6 bases from V and 2 bases from J, with 16 bases between. The CDR3 has 15 residues.

The CDR3 region has the DNA TGTGCCAGCAGCCCTCTAGCGACTAGCGGGAGTAGTGATACGCAGTATTTT. Its translation: CASSPLATSGSSDTQYF. This chain joins TRBV27 and TRBJ2-3; 12 bases are a match to TRBD2. CDR1 and CDR2 from the germline V gene are MNHEY and SMNVEV (reference sequence). Losses at the gene ends were 6 bases for V and 6 bases for J; bases not matched to a gene: 13. There are 17 residues in the CDR3.

V usage is TRBV5-1 and J usage is TRBJ1-5; D is undetermined. V gave up 0 bases and J gave up 2 bases, with 9 bases separating them. Germline CDR1 reads SGHRS; CDR2 reads YFSETQ. The CDR3 runs to 15 residues. The CDR3 region is CASSLGGIGNQPQHF. CDR3 nucleotides: TGCGCCAGCAGCTTGGGCGGAATAGGCAATCAGCCCCAGCATTTT.

The CDR3 protein is CASKRGGSPLHF. The CDR3 coding sequence is TGTGCCAGCAAGAGGGGAGGCTCACCCCTCCACTTT. The chain employs TRBV6-1 and TRBJ1-6, with D perhaps TRBD1 (5 bases). The germline V gene has CDR1 MNHNS and CDR2 SASEGT. The CDR3 has 12 amino acids. V shed 7 bases and J shed 10 bases, with 11 bases lying between them.

The rearrangement links TRBV6-1 to TRBJ1-6; a weak D match, TRBD1 (5 bases). This CDR3 contains 14 residues. V was shortened by 6 bases and J by 5 bases, with 11 bases between the two germline ends. Germline V lookup: CDR1 MNHNS, CDR2 SASEGT. The CDR3: CASRGRQNNSPLHF. CDR3 DNA sequence: TGTGCCAGCAGGGGTAGACAGAATAATTCACCCCTCCACTTT.

V gene TRBV2 combines with J gene TRBJ1-6, with no clear D. Trimming shortened V by 4 bases and J by 9 bases, and 13 bases separated the two germline ends. The CDR3 is 14 amino acids. The germline gives CDR1 SNHLY, CDR2 FYNNEI. CDR3 sequence (DNA): TGTGCCAGCAGTGTAGGCCATTTGGTTTCACCCCTCCACTTT. It specifies CASSVGHLVSPLHF.

The chain joins TRBV28 to TRBJ2-5; TRBD2 might be the D (6 bases). This CDR3 is built from 13 residues. CDR1 is MDHEN and CDR2 is SYDVKM in the germline V gene. Trimming removed 3 bases at V and 5 bases at J, with 10 bases between. CDR3 residues: CASSLTGAETQYF. CDR3 DNA: TGTGCCAGCAGTTTGACGGGAGCTGAGACCCAGTACTTC.

The genes are TRBV28 and TRBJ2-3; perhaps TRBD2 as D (5 bases). V was clipped by 7 bases and J by 4 bases, with 12 bases between them. Germline values: CDR1 MDHEN, CDR2 SYDVKM. CDR3 size: 13 residues. CDR3 DNA: TGTGCCAGCACACCCTGGGAGTCAGATACGCAGTATTTT. Encoded protein: CASTPWESDTQYF.

A few counts support this clonotype. CDR3 DNA: TGTGCCAGCAGCTACGCAACAGATACGCAGTATTTT. Its protein is CASSYATDTQYF. The genes are TRBV11-2 and TRBJ2-3; no firm D call. This CDR3 spans 12 amino acids. Germline values: CDR1 SGHAT, CDR2 FQNNGV. V was shortened by 4 bases and J by 3 bases, with 5 bases between the two germline ends.

This clonotype was seen a handful of times. The gene calls are TRBV2 and TRBJ2-7; D not certain. Between the trimmed V and J ends, which lost 4 bases and 0 bases, there was a span of 10 bases. Germline lookup yields CDR1 SNHLY and CDR2 FYNNEI. CDR3 length: 14 residues. The CDR3 protein is CASSVQKVSYEQYF. The DNA of the CDR3 is TGTGCCAGCAGTGTCCAGAAAGTCTCCTACGAGCAGTACTTC.

This clonotype rates as medium-sized. The J gene is TRBJ2-7, the V gene TRBV20-1; no firm D call. The CDR3 sequence is 12 residues long. Germline V gene lookup returns CDR1 DFQATT and CDR2 SNEGSKA (reference sequence). Trimming removed 3 bases at V and 3 bases at J, with 9 bases between. CDR3 residues: CSASWSSYEQYF. CDR3 nucleotide sequence: TGCAGTGCTAGCTGGTCGAGCTACGAGCAGTACTTC.

V is TRBV7-3 and J is TRBJ2-3, with 7 bases fitting TRBD2. The CDR3 extends over 16 amino acids. V was pared by 4 bases and J by 1 base, with 8 bases of the junction left unmatched. Germline CDR1 SGHTA, CDR2 FQGTGA. In nucleotides, the CDR3 is TGTGCCAGCAGCTCTTTGGGAGGGCCCGGCACAGATACGCAGTATTTT. The encoded protein is CASSSLGGPGTDTQYF.

The chain couples TRBV2 to TRBJ1-2, with 9 bases fitting TRBD1. The J segment lost 4 bases and the V segment lost 7 bases, leaving 4 bases of the junction unmatched. The CDR3 loop spans 13 amino acids. The V gene's germline CDR1 is SNHLY and CDR2 FYNNEI. Here the CDR3 reads CASIGGQGYGYTF. The DNA of the CDR3 is TGTGCCAGCATCGGGGGACAGGGCTATGGCTACACCTTC.

V usage is TRBV7-6 and J usage is TRBJ2-7; D is ambiguous. Germline CDR1 SGHVS, CDR2 FNYEAQ. Trimming removed 6 bases from V and 2 bases from J, with 5 bases in between. The CDR3 sequence is 11 residues long. CDR3 residues: CASSAPYEQYF. Here the CDR3 DNA reads TGTGCCAGCAGTGCCCCCTACGAGCAGTACTTC.

The chain has TRBV7-9 and TRBJ2-2; D ambiguous. Germline CDR1 reads SEHNR; CDR2 reads FQNEAQ (reference sequence). CDR3 size: 14 residues. Trimming took off 6 bases at V and 3 bases at J, with 11 bases between the two ends. The CDR3 coding sequence is TGTGCCAGCAGTCGATTCCAAGACACCGGGGAGCTGTTTTTT. It is translated as CASSRFQDTGELFF.